One and the same sample provided the 20 T cell receptor beta chains below, sequenced in a study of CD8 T cells in Susac syndrome. RNA totalling roughly 0.45 to 1 ug underwent reverse transcription with random hexamers. Each CDR3 protein is one row after TCRdb ran MiXCR on the immunoSEQ multiplex PCR reads. The table lists around 150,000 distinct CDR3 sequences, more than 90% of them singletons, with roughly 0.14% in the top ten. The source material was CD4+ T cells from PBMCs. All receptors derive from a human donor in good health.

The chain is built from TRBV7-9 and TRBJ2-7; the match to TRBD2 covers 10 bases. Germline V gene lookup returns CDR1 SEHNR and CDR2 FQNEAQ (reference sequence). The CDR3 sequence is 15 residues long. J was trimmed by 1 base and V by 5 bases; bases with no gene match: 5. This CDR3 is CASSVGTSVSYEQYF. CDR3 DNA sequence: TGTGCCAGCAGCGTTGGGACTAGCGTTTCCTACGAGCAGTACTTC.

The chain couples TRBV29-1 to TRBJ1-2, with a weak D call TRBD1 (5 bases). Germline CDR1 is SQVTM and CDR2 is ANQGSEA. CDR3 size: 11 residues. The ends were cut back, 6 bases at V and 5 bases at J, with 10 bases in the middle. This chain's CDR3 is CSVRDGYGYTF. DNA of the CDR3: TGCAGCGTCCGGGACGGATATGGCTACACCTTC. The full variable domain, its missing parts supplied by reference TRBV29-1 and TRBJ1-2, is SAVISQKPSRDICQRGTSLTIQCQVDSQVTMMFWYRQQPGQSLTLIATANQGSEATYESGFVIDKFPISRPNLTFSTLTVSNMSPEDSSIYLCSVRDGYGYTFGSGTRLTVV.

About this clonotype: Relative to the germline gene, one junction end is altered; a read error may explain this. The chain carries TRBV5-6 and TRBJ2-1, with TRBD2 matching over 8 bases. Germline V gene data show CDR1 as SGHDT and CDR2 as YYEEEE. The CDR3 runs to 14 residues. CDR3 in DNA: TGTGCCAGCAGCTTGAAGGGTAGCGGGGTACCTCGAGTCTTC. Its translation: CASSLKGSGVPRVF.

The chain uses TRBV29-1 and TRBJ2-3, with 7 bases matching TRBD2. With 6 bases clipped from V and 2 bases from J, the junction kept 5 bases outside the gene matches. Germline V gene sequence: CDR1 SQVTM, CDR2 ANQGSEA. The CDR3 contains 13 residues. The CDR3 is CSVRGGNTDTQYF. In DNA form, the CDR3 reads TGCAGCGTGCGCGGGGGAAACACAGATACGCAGTATTTT.

The J gene is TRBJ2-4, the V gene TRBV6-2 or TRBV6-3, with D perhaps matching TRBD2 (6 bases). This CDR3 is 17 amino acids long. Germline loops: CDR1 MNHEY, CDR2 SVGEGT. Deletions cut 5 bases from V and 1 base from J, with 18 bases between. CDR3 residues: CASSPTGAMSAKNIQYF. The DNA of the CDR3 is TGTGCCAGCAGTCCGACGGGAGCCATGAGCGCCAAAAACATTCAGTACTTC.

The chain couples TRBV6-1 to TRBJ2-1; 14 positions match TRBD2. The V segment lost 3 bases and the J segment 9 bases; nucleotides outside the gene matches: 4. Germline values: CDR1 MNHNS, CDR2 SASEGT. This CDR3 comprises 15 residues. The CDR3 DNA reads TGTGCCAGCAGTGAGACTAGCGGGGGGGTCGGTGAGCAGTTCTTC. This codes for CASSETSGGVGEQFF.

The chain recombines TRBV20-1 with TRBJ1-1; 7 bases are a match to TRBD1. This CDR3 comprises 15 residues. Germline V CDR1 and CDR2: DFQATT, SNEGSKA (reference sequence). Losses at the gene ends were 6 bases for V and 1 base for J; bases not matched to a gene: 11. The CDR3 DNA reads TGCAGTGCCATGGACAGGTTAAGGGGGAACACTGAAGCTTTCTTT. Its protein is CSAMDRLRGNTEAFF.

The V gene is TRBV29-1, the J gene TRBJ2-7, with TRBD1 matching 7 bases. V was clipped by 6 bases and J by 6 bases; unmatched bases: 8. Germline V gene lookup returns CDR1 SQVTM and CDR2 ANQGSEA. The CDR3 length is 12 residues. This CDR3 is CSVALQGFEQYF. The CDR3 DNA follows: TGCAGCGTGGCCCTACAGGGGTTCGAGCAGTACTTC.

The chain is built from TRBV9 and TRBJ1-6; D uncertain. The germline V gene encodes CDR1 SGDLS and CDR2 YYNGEE. There are 14 residues in the CDR3. Trimming took off 0 bases at V and 10 bases at J, with 11 bases between the two ends. The CDR3 is CASSVDHYQSPLHF. The CDR3 nucleotides read TGTGCCAGCAGCGTAGATCATTATCAGTCACCCCTCCACTTT.

The chain employs TRBV29-1 and TRBJ2-3; D remains unclear. In germline, CDR1 is SQVTM, CDR2 ANQGSEA. Trimming removed 5 bases from V and 4 bases from J, with 10 bases in between. The CDR3 has 12 residues. This chain's CDR3 is CSVLSPADTQYF. CDR3 nucleotide sequence: TGCAGCGTTCTCTCCCCGGCAGATACGCAGTATTTT.

The chain recombines TRBV9 with TRBJ2-1; perhaps TRBD1 as D (6 bases). Germline CDR1 and CDR2: SGDLS and YYNGEE. This CDR3 has 15 amino acids. The V end was cut by 1 base, the J end by 8 bases, with 16 bases between. This chain's CDR3 is CASSVRDISPHEQFF. In DNA, the CDR3 is TGTGCCAGCAGCGTACGGGACATAAGCCCACATGAGCAGTTCTTC.

V gene TRBV9 combines with J gene TRBJ1-6; D gene ambiguous. V lost 3 bases to trimming and J lost 7 bases, with 8 bases between them. CDR3 length equals 13 residues. Germline V gene data show CDR1 as SGDLS and CDR2 as YYNGEE. The CDR3, as DNA: TGTGCCAGCAGCGGCGCGGGAAATTCACCCCTCCACTTT. This codes for CASSGAGNSPLHF. Filled out from reference TRBV9 and TRBJ1-6, the complete variable domain reads DSGVTQTPKHLITATGQRVTLRCSPRSGDLSVYWYQQSLDQGLQFLIQYYNGEERAKGNILERFSAQQFPDLHSELNLSSLELGDSALYFCASSGAGNSPLHFGNGTRLTVT.

The chain is built from TRBV28 and TRBJ1-6; possibly TRBD1 for D (6 bases). The CDR3 totals 14 residues. The germline gives CDR1 MDHEN, CDR2 SYDVKM. Trimming took 5 bases from V and 9 from J, leaving 14 bases between them. Here the CDR3 DNA reads TGTGCCAGCAGTCCCACAGGGTCTGGTTCACCCCTCCACTTT. It codes for CASSPTGSGSPLHF.

V gene TRBV29-1 combines with J gene TRBJ1-1; D is possibly TRBD1 (5 bases). The CDR3 has 13 residues. Trimming took 4 bases from V and 1 from J, leaving 10 bases between them. The germline V gene has CDR1 SQVTM and CDR2 ANQGSEA. CDR3 in DNA: TGCAGCGTTGGTCTCCAGGGGAACACTGAAGCTTTCTTT. It encodes CSVGLQGNTEAFF.

The chain combines TRBV20-1 with TRBJ1-5, with D maybe TRBD1 (5 bases). Between the trimmed V and J ends, which lost 0 bases and 5 bases, there was a span of 8 bases. The CDR3 sequence is 13 residues long. Germline-derived CDR1 and CDR2 are DFQATT and SNEGSKA (reference sequence). The CDR3 DNA reads as TGCAGTGCTAGAGATGGGGGGGATCAGCCCCAGCATTTT. Amino acid sequence: CSARDGGDQPQHF.

The CDR3 nucleotides read TGTGCCAGCAGCCAAGAGCGGCCCTACGAGCAGTACTTC. This encodes CASSQERPYEQYF. The genes are TRBV3-1 and TRBJ2-7, with D unclear. Germline V gene data show CDR1 as LGHDT and CDR2 as YNNKEL (reference sequence). The CDR3 runs 13 residues. V dropped 0 bases and J dropped 2 bases, with 5 bases sitting between them.

V gene TRBV3-1 combines with J gene TRBJ2-3; 8 nucleotides align to TRBD2. In germline, CDR1 is LGHDT, CDR2 YNNKEL (reference sequence). This CDR3 contains 15 residues. V lost 4 bases and J lost 0; bases outside the gene matches: 3. The DNA for the CDR3 is TGTGCCAGCAGCCGACTAGCGATGAGCACAGATACGCAGTATTTT. Translated: CASSRLAMSTDTQYF.

The count of this clonotype is one. The chain is built from TRBV5-1 and TRBJ2-3; TRBD1 matches 9 bases. Germline-derived CDR1 and CDR2 are SGHRS and YFSETQ. This CDR3 comprises 17 residues. The junction had 9 bases not matched to a gene; V was cut back by 1 base and J by 3 bases. The CDR3 DNA sequence: TGCGCCAGCAGCTTGAGCCGGGACAGGGATGGGACAGATACGCAGTATTTT. It translates to CASSLSRDRDGTDTQYF.

V and J are TRBV7-2 and TRBJ2-5, with unresolved D. The J call is in doubt because the DNA end fits TRBJ2-7 better. Germline V gene data show CDR1 as SGHTA and CDR2 as FQGNSA. This CDR3 spans 13 amino acids. The DNA of the CDR3 is TGTGCCAGCAGCCCACGTATCGGGTACGAGCAGTACTTC. Translating it yields CASSPRIGYEQYF.

The chain is built from TRBV5-6 and TRBJ2-7; D call uncertain. Germline V CDR1 and CDR2: SGHDT, YYEEEE. The CDR3 is made up of 14 amino acids. V lost 0 bases to trimming and J lost 3 bases, with 10 bases between them. The CDR3 reads CASSLEDGHYEQYF. CDR3 coding DNA: TGTGCCAGCAGCTTGGAGGACGGCCACTACGAGCAGTACTTC.